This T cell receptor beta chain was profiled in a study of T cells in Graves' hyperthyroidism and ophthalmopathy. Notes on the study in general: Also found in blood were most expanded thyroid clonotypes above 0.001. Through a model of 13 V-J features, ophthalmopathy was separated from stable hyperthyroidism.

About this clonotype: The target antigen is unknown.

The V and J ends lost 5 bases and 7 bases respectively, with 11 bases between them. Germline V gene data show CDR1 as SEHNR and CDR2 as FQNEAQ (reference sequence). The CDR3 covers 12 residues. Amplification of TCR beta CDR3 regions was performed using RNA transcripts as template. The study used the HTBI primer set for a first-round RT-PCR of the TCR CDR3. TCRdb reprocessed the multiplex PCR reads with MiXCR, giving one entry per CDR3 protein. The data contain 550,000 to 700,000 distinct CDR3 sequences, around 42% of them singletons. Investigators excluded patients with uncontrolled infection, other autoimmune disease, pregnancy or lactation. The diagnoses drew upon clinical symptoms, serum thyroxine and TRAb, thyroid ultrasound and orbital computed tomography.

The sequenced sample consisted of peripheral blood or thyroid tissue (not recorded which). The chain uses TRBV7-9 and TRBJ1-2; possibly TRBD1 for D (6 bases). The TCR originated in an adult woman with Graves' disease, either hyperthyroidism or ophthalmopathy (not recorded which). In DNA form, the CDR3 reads TGTGCCAGCAGCCGTTCAGGGGTTGGCTACACCTTC. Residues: CASSRSGVGYTF.